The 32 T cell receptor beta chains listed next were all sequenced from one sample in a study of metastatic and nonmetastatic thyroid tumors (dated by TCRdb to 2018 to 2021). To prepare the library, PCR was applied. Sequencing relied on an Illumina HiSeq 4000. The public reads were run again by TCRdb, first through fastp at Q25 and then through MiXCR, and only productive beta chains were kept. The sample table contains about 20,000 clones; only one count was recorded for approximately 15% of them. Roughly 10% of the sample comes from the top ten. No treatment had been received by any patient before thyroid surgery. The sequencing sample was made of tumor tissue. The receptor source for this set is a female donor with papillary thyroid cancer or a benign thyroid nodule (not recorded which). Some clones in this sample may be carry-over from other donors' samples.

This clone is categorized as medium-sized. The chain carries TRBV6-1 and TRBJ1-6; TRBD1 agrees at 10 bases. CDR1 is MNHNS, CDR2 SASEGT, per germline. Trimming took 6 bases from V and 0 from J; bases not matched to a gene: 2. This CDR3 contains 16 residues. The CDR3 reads CASSRDRGSYNSPLHF. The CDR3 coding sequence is TGTGCCAGCAGCAGGGACAGGGGCTCCTATAATTCACCCCTCCACTTT.

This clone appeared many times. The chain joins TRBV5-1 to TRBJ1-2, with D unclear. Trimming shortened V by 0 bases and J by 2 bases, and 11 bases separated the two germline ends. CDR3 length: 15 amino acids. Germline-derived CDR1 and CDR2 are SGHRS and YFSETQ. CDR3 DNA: TGCGCCAGCAGCTTGGCGGAATACTCCAACTATGGCTACACCTTC. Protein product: CASSLAEYSNYGYTF. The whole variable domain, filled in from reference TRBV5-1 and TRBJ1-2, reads KAGVTQTPRYLIKTRGQQVTLSCSPISGHRSVSWYQQTPGQGLQFLFEYFSETQRNKGNFPGRFSGRQFSNSRSEMNVSTLELGDSALYLCASSLAEYSNYGYTFGSGTRLTVV.

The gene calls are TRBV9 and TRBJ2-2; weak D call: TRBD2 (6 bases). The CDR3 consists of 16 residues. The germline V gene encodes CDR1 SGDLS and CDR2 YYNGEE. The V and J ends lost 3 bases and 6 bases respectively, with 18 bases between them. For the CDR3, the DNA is TGTGCCAGCAGCGCCGTATCAGGGAGGTACTCCGGGGAGCTGTTTTTT. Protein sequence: CASSAVSGRYSGELFF.

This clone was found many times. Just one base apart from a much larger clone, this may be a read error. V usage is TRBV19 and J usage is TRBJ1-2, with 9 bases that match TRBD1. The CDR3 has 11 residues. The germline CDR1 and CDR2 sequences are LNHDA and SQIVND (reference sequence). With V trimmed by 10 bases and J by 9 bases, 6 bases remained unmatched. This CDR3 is CATDRGYSYTF. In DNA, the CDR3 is TGTGCCACTGACAGGGGGTACAGCTACACCTTC.

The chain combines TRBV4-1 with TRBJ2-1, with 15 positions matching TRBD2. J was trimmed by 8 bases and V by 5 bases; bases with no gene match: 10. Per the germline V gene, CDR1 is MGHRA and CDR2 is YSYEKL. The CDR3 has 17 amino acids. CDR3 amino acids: CASSFIGRTSGRDEQFF. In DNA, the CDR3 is TGCGCCAGCAGCTTTATCGGCAGGACTAGCGGGAGGGATGAGCAGTTCTTC.

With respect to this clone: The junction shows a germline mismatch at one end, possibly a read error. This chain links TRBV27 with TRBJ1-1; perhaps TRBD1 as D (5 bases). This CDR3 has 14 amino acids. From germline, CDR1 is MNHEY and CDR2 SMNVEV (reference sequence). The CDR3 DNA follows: TGTGCCAGCCCCCCCGAGGGGATCAGCACTGAAGATTTATTT. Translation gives CASPPEGISTEDLF.

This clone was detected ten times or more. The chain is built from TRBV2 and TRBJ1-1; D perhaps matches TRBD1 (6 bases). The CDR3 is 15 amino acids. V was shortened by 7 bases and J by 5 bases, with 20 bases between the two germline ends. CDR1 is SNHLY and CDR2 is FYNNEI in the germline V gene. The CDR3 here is CASTPRSGGLTEAFF. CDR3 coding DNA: TGTGCCAGCACCCCCCGGAGTGGGGGGCTGACTGAAGCTTTCTTT.

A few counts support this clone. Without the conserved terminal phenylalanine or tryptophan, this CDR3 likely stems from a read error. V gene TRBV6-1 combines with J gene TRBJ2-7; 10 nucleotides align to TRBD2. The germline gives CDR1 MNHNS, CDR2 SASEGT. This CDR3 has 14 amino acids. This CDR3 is CATRTSGRTYEQYI. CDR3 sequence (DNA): TGTGCCACCAGGACTAGCGGACGTACCTACGAACAGTACATC.

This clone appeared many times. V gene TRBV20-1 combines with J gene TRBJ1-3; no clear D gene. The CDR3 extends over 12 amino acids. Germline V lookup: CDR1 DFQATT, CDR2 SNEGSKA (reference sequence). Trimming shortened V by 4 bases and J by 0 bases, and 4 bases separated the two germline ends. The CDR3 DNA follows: TGCAGTGCTAAAGTCTCTGGAAACACCATATATTTT. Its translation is CSAKVSGNTIYF.

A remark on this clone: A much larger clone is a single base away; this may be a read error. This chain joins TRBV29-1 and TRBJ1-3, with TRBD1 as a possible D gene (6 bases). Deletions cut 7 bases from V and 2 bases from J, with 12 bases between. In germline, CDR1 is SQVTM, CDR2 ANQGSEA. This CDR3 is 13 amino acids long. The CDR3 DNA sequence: TGCAGCGCTGGGGGGCAAACTGGAAACACCATATATTTT. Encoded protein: CSAGGQTGNTIYF.

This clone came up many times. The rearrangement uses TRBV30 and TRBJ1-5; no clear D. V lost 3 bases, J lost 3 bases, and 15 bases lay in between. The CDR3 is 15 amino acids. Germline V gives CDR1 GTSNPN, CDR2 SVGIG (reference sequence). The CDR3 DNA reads TGTGCCTGGAGCGCGGGAGACTTAGCCAATCAGCCCCAGCATTTT. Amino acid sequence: CAWSAGDLANQPQHF.

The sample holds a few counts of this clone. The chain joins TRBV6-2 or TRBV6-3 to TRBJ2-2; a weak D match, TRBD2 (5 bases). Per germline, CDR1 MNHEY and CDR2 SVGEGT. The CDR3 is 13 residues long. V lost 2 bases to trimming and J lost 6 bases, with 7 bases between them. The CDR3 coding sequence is TGTGCCAGCAGTTACCTCGGGGCCGGGGAGCTGTTTTTT. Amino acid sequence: CASSYLGAGELFF.

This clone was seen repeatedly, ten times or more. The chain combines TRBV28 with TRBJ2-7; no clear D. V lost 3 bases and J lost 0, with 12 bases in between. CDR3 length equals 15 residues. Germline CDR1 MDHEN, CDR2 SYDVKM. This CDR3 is CASSFDRESSYEQYF. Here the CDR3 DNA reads TGTGCCAGCAGTTTTGACCGAGAAAGCTCCTACGAGCAGTACTTC.

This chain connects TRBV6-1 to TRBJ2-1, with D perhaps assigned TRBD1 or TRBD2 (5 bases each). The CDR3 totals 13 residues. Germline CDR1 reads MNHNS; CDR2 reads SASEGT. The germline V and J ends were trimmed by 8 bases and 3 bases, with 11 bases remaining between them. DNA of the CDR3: TGTGCCAGCTCTCGGGACCACTACAATGAGCAGTTCTTC. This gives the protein CASSRDHYNEQFF.

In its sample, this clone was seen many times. The CDR3 reads CASRKLPGQASNSPLHF. The DNA for the CDR3 is TGTGCCAGCAGAAAACTCCCGGGACAGGCTTCGAATTCACCCCTCCACTTT. The chain carries TRBV11-2 and TRBJ1-6; 8 nucleotides match TRBD1. After removal of 6 bases from V and 7 bases from J, the junction contained 14 bases not matched to a gene. CDR1 and CDR2 (germline): SGHAT, FQNNGV. This CDR3 is 17 amino acids long. Together with reference TRBV11-2 and TRBJ1-6, the CDR3 gives the full variable domain: EAGVAQSPRYKIIEKRQSVAFWCNPISGHATLYWYQQILGQGPKLLIQFQNNGVVDDSQLPKDRFSAERLKGVDSTLKIQPAKLEDSAVYLCASRKLPGQASNSPLHFGNGTRLTVT.

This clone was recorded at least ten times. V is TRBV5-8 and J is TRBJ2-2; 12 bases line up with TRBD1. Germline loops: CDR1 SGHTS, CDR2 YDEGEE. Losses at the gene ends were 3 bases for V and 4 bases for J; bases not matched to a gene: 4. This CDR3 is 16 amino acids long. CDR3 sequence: CASSSWGQGATGELFF. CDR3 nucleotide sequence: TGTGCCAGCAGCTCTTGGGGACAGGGGGCCACCGGGGAGCTGTTTTTT.

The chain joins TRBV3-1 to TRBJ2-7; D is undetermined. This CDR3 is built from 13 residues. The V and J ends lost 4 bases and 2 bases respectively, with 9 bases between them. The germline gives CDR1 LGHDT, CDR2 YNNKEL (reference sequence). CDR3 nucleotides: TGTGCCAGCAGCCTAAGCGATACCTACGAGCAGTACTTC. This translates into CASSLSDTYEQYF.

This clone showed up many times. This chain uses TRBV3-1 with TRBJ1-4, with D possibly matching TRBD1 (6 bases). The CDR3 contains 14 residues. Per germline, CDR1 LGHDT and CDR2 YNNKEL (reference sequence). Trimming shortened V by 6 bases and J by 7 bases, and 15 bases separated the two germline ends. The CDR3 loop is CASSTRGKSEKLFF. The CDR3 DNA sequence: TGTGCCAGCAGTACCAGGGGTAAGAGTGAAAAACTGTTTTTT.

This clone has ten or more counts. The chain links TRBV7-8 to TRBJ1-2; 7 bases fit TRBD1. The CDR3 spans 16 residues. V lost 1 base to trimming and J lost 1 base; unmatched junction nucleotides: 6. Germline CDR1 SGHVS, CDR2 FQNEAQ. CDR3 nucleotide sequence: TGTGCCAGCAGCTTAGGTGGGACAGCCTATAACTATGGCTACACCTTC. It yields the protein CASSLGGTAYNYGYTF.

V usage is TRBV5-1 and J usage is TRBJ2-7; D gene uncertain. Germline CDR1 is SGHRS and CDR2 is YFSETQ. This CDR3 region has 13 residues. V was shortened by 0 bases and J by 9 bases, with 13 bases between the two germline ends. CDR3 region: CASSLVYPLGQYF. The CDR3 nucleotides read TGCGCCAGCAGCTTGGTTTATCCCCTAGGGCAGTACTTC.

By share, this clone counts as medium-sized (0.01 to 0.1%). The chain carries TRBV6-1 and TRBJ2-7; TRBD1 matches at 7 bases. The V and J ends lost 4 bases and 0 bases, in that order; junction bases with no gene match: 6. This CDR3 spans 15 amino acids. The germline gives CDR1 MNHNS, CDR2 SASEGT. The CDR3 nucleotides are TGTGCCAGCAGTGTCGTGGGACAGAACTCCTACGAGCAGTACTTC. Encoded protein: CASSVVGQNSYEQYF.

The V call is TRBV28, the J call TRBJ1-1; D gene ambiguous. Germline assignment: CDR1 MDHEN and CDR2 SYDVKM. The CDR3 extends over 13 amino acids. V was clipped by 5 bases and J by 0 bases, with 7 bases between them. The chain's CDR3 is CASSPIMNTEAFF. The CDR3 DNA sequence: TGTGCCAGCAGTCCAATTATGAACACTGAAGCTTTCTTT.

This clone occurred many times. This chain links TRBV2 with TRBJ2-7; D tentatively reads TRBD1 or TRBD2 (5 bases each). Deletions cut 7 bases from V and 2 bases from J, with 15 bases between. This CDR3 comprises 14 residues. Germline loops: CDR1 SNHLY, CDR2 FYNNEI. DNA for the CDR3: TGTGCCAGCACTCTCGGGACGGCGACCTACGAGCAGTACTTC. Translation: CASTLGTATYEQYF.

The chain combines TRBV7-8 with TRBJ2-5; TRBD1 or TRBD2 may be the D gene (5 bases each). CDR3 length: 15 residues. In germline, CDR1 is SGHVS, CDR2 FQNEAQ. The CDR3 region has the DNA TGTGTCATCAGCTTAGGGTCTGGGGGACGGGAGACCCAGTACTTC. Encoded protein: CVISLGSGGRETQYF.

DNA for the CDR3: TGTGCCAGCAGCTTAGAGCAGGTTAATTCACCCCTCCACTTT. This translates into CASSLEQVNSPLHF. The chain recombines TRBV7-9 with TRBJ1-6; no reliable D call. Germline V gene lookup returns CDR1 SEHNR and CDR2 FQNEAQ (reference sequence). Trimming cost V 1 base and J 6 bases, with 7 bases left between them. The CDR3 is 14 amino acids.

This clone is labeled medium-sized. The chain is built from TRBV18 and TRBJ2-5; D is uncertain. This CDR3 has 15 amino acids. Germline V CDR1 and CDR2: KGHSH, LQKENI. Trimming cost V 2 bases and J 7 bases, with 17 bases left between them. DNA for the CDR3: TGTGCCAGCTCACCAGATGCCGGGTCAGCAAGGACCCAGTACTTC. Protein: CASSPDAGSARTQYF. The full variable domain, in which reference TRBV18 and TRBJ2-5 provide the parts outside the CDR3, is NAGVMQNPRHLVRRRGQEARLRCSPMKGHSHVYWYRQLPEEGLKFMVYLQKENIIDESGMPKERFSAEFPKEGPSILRIQQVVRGDSAAYFCASSPDAGSARTQYFGPGTRLLVL.

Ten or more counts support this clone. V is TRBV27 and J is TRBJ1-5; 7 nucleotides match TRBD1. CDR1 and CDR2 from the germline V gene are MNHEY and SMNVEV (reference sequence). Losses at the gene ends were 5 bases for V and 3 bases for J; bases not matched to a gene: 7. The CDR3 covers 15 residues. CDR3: CASSPGTEYNQPQHF. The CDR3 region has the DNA TGTGCCAGCAGTCCTGGGACAGAATACAATCAGCCCCAGCATTTT.

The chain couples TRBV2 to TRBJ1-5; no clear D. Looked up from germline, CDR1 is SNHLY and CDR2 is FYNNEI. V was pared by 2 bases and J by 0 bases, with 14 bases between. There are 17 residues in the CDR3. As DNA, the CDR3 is TGTGCCAGCAGTGAACTTTGGACGGGAAATAGCAATCAGCCCCAGCATTTT. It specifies CASSELWTGNSNQPQHF.

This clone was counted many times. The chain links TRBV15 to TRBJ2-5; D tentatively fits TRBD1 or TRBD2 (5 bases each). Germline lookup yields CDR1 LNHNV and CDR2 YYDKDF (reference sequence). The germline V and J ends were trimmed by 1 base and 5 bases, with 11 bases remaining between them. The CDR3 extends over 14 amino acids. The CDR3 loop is CATSRGDGSETQYF. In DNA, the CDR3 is TGTGCCACCAGCAGAGGGGACGGATCGGAGACCCAGTACTTC. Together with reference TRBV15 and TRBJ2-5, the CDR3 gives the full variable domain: DAMVIQNPRYQVTQFGKPVTLSCSQTLNHNVMYWYQQKSSQAPKLLFHYYDKDFNNEADTPDNFQSRRPNTSFCFLDIRSPGLGDTAMYLCATSRGDGSETQYFGPGTRLLVL.

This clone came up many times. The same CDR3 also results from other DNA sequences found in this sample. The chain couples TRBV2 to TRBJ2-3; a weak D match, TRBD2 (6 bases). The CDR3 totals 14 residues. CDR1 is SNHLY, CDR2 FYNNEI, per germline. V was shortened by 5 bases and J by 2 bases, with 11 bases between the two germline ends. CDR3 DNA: TGTGCCAGCAGTCGGGACTTTAACACAGATACGCAGTATTTT. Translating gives CASSRDFNTDTQYF.

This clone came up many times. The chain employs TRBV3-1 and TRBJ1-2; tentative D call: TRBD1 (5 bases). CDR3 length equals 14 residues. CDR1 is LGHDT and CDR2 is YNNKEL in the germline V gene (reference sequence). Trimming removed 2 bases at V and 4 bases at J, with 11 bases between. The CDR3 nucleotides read TGTGCCAGCAGCCAATCCGGGGCAGGCTATGGCTACACCTTC. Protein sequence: CASSQSGAGYGYTF.

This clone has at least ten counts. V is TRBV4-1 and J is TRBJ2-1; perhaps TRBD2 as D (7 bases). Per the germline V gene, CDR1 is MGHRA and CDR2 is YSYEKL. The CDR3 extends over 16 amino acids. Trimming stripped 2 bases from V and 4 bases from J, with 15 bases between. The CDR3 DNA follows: TGCGCCAGCAGCCAAAAAGGGGGGGGAAGGTACAATGAGCAGTTCTTC. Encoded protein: CASSQKGGGRYNEQFF.